This T cell receptor (beta chain) came from a study of T cell responses to AZD1222 COVID-19 vaccine (dated by TCRdb to the early 2020s). Some background on the complete study: A total of more than 230 trial participants underwent TCR sequencing, of whom about 210 had received two doses of AZD1222 and some 26 had received two doses of the MenACWY control vaccine. Trial participants were enrolled into age subgroups of 18-55, 56-69 and 70-plus years, which contained around 150, 29 and 61 TCR-sequenced participants, respectively. Here is what the overall study found, with its caveats: After two AZD1222 doses, both the breadth and the depth of spike-specific TCRs were significantly higher than at day 0 and than in MenACWY recipients. The vaccine-associated CD4 TCRs covered the entire spike protein, and the dominant responses fell in regions 160-218 and 743-854. Participants were mostly white British, with more females than males. The authors suggested clonal diversity may have been underestimated. The 56-69-year group was small, and its depth increase did not reach significance, likely because of low power. Because no day 14 peak-response samples were available, repertoires were characterized only after the peak T cell response. Only six AZD1222 recipients were SARS-CoV-2 seropositive at baseline, limiting conclusions about previously exposed vaccinees. Epitopes outside the regions mutated in the B.1.351 and B.1.1.7 variants were reportedly recognized by nearly half of the unique spike-specific TCRs.

The CDR3 regions of human TCRbeta chains were subjected to immunosequencing. Per the source publication's procedure: TCRs in the repertoires were compared against a reference library of SARS-CoV-2-specific TCRs that had been generated with the MIRA antigen-specificity platform. Breadth meant the fraction of unique TCRs that were SARS-CoV-2-associated, whereas depth meant the fraction of total T cells that were SARS-CoV-2-associated. Using the MIRA data, each spike-specific TCR was assigned both to the spike region to which the TCR was reactive and to a CD4 or CD8 class. Log10-transformed breadth and depth values were compared by one-way ANOVA with Sidak's multiple comparisons tests. Here the immuneACCESS table is served through TCRdb, limited to in-frame sequences with V and J called. Missing clones are a known gap in these copies; in checked studies unresolved V genes cover under half, and the rest lacks a known reason. Clonal size and the V and J genes are those of that table, whereas D and trimming came from the DNA. The sample profile shows roughly 120,000 clones; about 91% of them were found once. Clones ranked in the top ten supply almost 6.5% of the sample.

The time point label, read with the paper, signifies: about 28 days (+/-7) after the second vaccine dose. AZD1222 recipients given second doses at about 4 weeks or at about 12 weeks were pooled, since spike-specific TCR depth and breadth were not found to differ between the two schedules. Vaccinee samples were obtained from the UK trials COV001 and COV002, which included a single-blind randomized controlled phase 2/3 trial of AZD1222 (ChAdOx1 nCoV-19) in healthy adults. For TCRbeta chain sequencing, PBMC samples from trial participants were taken at day 0 and at day 28 after the second dose. As regards this clone: Its antigen specificity is not known. Base qualities are missing; no much larger clone stands one base away.

As encoded in the germline V gene, CDR1 is SNHLY while CDR2 is FYNNEI. Trimming takes 8 bases off V and 7 bases off J; junction bases not matched to a gene: 8. The CDR3 contains 14 residues, cysteine and phenylalanine counted. Only the CDR3 DNA stays, 42 bases, in frame from base 1. The chain was built from TRBV2 and TRBJ2-2; 9 nucleotides in the junction match TRBD1. Sequences were derived from peripheral blood, sampled 28 days after the second AZD1222 dose. The source is an adult who received the AZD1222 COVID-19 vaccine. The base sequence is TGTGCCAGCGCGGCACAGGGGGCGAGCGGGGAGCTGTTTTTT. Its protein product is CASAAQGASGELFF. With the rest looked up from the reference TRBV2 and TRBJ2-2 genes rather than sequenced, the full variable domain is EPEVTQTPSHQVTQMGQEVILRCVPISNHLYFYWYRQILGQKVEFLVSFYNNEISEKSEIFDDQFSVERPDGSNFTLKIRSTKLEDSAMYFCASAAQGASGELFFGEGSRLTVL.